Following are 26 T cell receptor beta chains from one sample sequenced in a study of shared clonotypes between healthy human individuals. Data came from immunoSEQ multiplex PCR; TCRdb stores just in-frame clones and leaves some out. The sample has over 700,000 clones, 72% seen once; the top ten hold over 1.5%. The sequencing sample was made of memory CD4+ T cells sorted from blood. Subset specified: CD45RA-negative fraction. These receptor sequences come from a young woman in good health.

The chain is built from TRBV6-1 and TRBJ1-1; no clear D. V dropped 8 bases and J dropped 4 bases, with 17 bases sitting between them. CDR3 size: 14 residues. CDR1 MNHNS and CDR2 SASEGT come from the germline V gene. The CDR3 DNA reads as TGTGCCAGCGGTCGGTGGGGATCAGGCACTGAAGCTTTCTTT. Protein product: CASGRWGSGTEAFF.

The CDR3 DNA follows: TGCGCCAGCAGCCCGAACTCGGGACACTACACAGATACGCAGTATTTT. Translation: CASSPNSGHYTDTQYF. The chain recombines TRBV5-1 with TRBJ2-3; tentative D call: TRBD1 (6 bases). Per the germline V gene, CDR1 is SGHRS and CDR2 is YFSETQ. CDR3 size: 16 residues. Trimming took 4 bases from V and 2 from J, leaving 17 bases between them.

This chain joins TRBV29-1 and TRBJ2-3; D uncertain. Trimming removed 3 bases from V and 4 bases from J, with 8 bases in between. Looked up from germline, CDR1 is SQVTM and CDR2 is ANQGSEA. The length of the CDR3 is 12 residues. In DNA form, the CDR3 reads TGCAGCGTTGATCTTGCGGCAGATACGCAGTATTTT. This codes for CSVDLAADTQYF.

The chain recombines TRBV16 with TRBJ1-1, with D unresolved. The germline V gene encodes CDR1 KGHSY and CDR2 FQNENV. The CDR3 consists of 13 residues. V lost 0 bases and J 9 bases, leaving 11 bases between the germline ends. CDR3: CASSQSSTLQAFF. As DNA, the CDR3 is TGTGCCAGCAGCCAATCGTCAACATTGCAAGCTTTCTTT.

This clone was observed a single time. The chain uses TRBV5-5 and TRBJ2-2, with 9 bases identical to TRBD2. CDR3 length equals 17 residues. From germline, CDR1 is SGHKS and CDR2 YYEKEE (reference sequence). After removal of 2 bases from V and 6 bases from J, the junction contained 11 bases not matched to a gene. The chain's CDR3 is CASSFRGRAGSSGELFF. The CDR3 nucleotides read TGTGCCAGCAGCTTTCGCGGGAGGGCCGGTTCTTCCGGGGAGCTGTTTTTT.

The chain combines TRBV4-2 with TRBJ2-1, with 8 bases fitting TRBD2. CDR1 and CDR2 (germline): LGHNA, YNFKEQ. Unmatched junction bases numbered 13, after V lost 4 bases and J lost 8 bases. CDR3 length equals 16 residues. The CDR3 sequence: CASSPHGSGGGDEQFF. The CDR3 DNA follows: TGTGCCAGCAGCCCCCATGGGAGCGGGGGCGGGGATGAGCAGTTCTTC.

The chain has TRBV19 and TRBJ1-1; a possible D gene is TRBD1 (5 bases). The germline V gene has CDR1 LNHDA and CDR2 SQIVND (reference sequence). Trimming cost V 6 bases and J 0 bases, with 14 bases left between them. This CDR3 spans 15 amino acids. The CDR3: CASSLSGLMNTEAFF. The CDR3 coding sequence is TGTGCCAGTAGCCTCTCAGGGCTAATGAACACTGAAGCTTTCTTT.

This chain joins TRBV28 and TRBJ2-7, with 10 bases matching TRBD1. V dropped 3 bases and J dropped 9; count of bases not matched to a gene: 11. Per the germline V gene, CDR1 is MDHEN and CDR2 is SYDVKM. The CDR3 is 15 amino acids. CDR3 residues: CASSLGRTGGAGQYF. The CDR3 bases are TGTGCCAGCAGTTTGGGGCGGACAGGGGGAGCCGGGCAGTACTTC.

Only a few counts were recorded for this clone. The V gene is TRBV28, the J gene TRBJ2-5; D gene uncertain. The CDR3 runs to 16 residues. Between the trimmed V and J ends, which lost 4 bases and 5 bases, there was a span of 20 bases. Germline CDR1 MDHEN, CDR2 SYDVKM. In DNA form, the CDR3 reads TGTGCCAGCAGTTCCCCATCGAGTATATCCTTGGAGACCCAGTACTTC. Protein product: CASSSPSSISLETQYF.

The chain joins TRBV6-1 to TRBJ2-3; D is unresolved. Germline CDR1 reads MNHNS; CDR2 reads SASEGT. The V end was cut by 8 bases, the J end by 1 base, with 10 bases between. The length of the CDR3 is 13 residues. The DNA of the CDR3 is TGTGCCAGCGGGCTTAGGGGCACAGATACGCAGTATTTT. Amino acid sequence: CASGLRGTDTQYF.

This chain connects TRBV5-1 to TRBJ2-7; no clear D gene. This CDR3 contains 12 residues. Germline CDR1 SGHRS, CDR2 YFSETQ. V gave up 4 bases and J gave up 6 bases, with 11 bases separating them. Here the CDR3 DNA reads TGCGCCAGCAGCGAGGACGGTAGCGAGCAGTACTTC. It is translated as CASSEDGSEQYF.

CDR3 in amino acids: CASSFTPNYGYTF. In DNA form, the CDR3 reads TGTGCCAGCAGTTTTACACCAAACTATGGCTACACCTTC. The chain has TRBV14 and TRBJ1-2, with unresolved D. The CDR3 is made up of 13 amino acids. From germline, CDR1 is SGHDN and CDR2 FVKESK. V was cut by 6 bases and J by 2 bases, with 10 bases left in between.

The chain couples TRBV29-1 to TRBJ2-5, with TRBD2 as a possible D gene (6 bases). The V and J ends lost 1 base and 2 bases respectively, with 8 bases between them. From germline, CDR1 is SQVTM and CDR2 ANQGSEA. The CDR3 sequence is 13 residues long. In DNA, the CDR3 is TGCAGCGTTGAAGCCCGGGAGCAAGAGACCCAGTACTTC. Amino acid sequence: CSVEAREQETQYF. Drawing the rest from reference TRBV29-1 and TRBJ2-5, the complete variable domain is SAVISQKPSRDICQRGTSLTIQCQVDSQVTMMFWYRQQPGQSLTLIATANQGSEATYESGFVIDKFPISRPNLTFSTLTVSNMSPEDSSIYLCSVEAREQETQYFGPGTRLLVL.

This chain connects TRBV6-1 to TRBJ2-1, with no clear D. The CDR3 extends over 15 amino acids. V shed 6 bases and J shed 0 bases, with 12 bases lying between them. Per germline, CDR1 MNHNS and CDR2 SASEGT. CDR3 sequence (DNA): TGTGCCAGCAGGGATGTGGTTAGCTCCTACAATGAGCAGTTCTTC. It is translated as CASRDVVSSYNEQFF.

The gene calls are TRBV5-4 and TRBJ2-7; 7 positions match TRBD2. CDR1 and CDR2 (germline): SGHNT, YYREEE (reference sequence). The CDR3 totals 15 residues. Trimming at V came to 0 bases and at J to 6 bases, leaving 9 bases not matched to a gene. CDR3 DNA sequence: TGTGCCAGCAGCTTGGTGTCTAGCGGTTTTGGCGAGCAGTACTTC. It translates to CASSLVSSGFGEQYF.

This clone was counted a single time. The V gene is TRBV7-2, the J gene TRBJ2-5; a possible D gene is TRBD1 (8 bases). The J call may be incorrect, as the DNA end agrees better with TRBJ2-7. Germline V gives CDR1 SGHTA, CDR2 FQGNSA. The CDR3 covers 14 residues. The DNA of the CDR3 is TGTGCCAGCAGCTTGACAGGGGACTACGGCGAGCAGTACTTC. Encoded protein: CASSLTGDYGEQYF.

The chain is built from TRBV18 and TRBJ1-5; no definite D call. V was cut by 4 bases and J by 2 bases, with 6 bases left in between. Per the germline V gene, CDR1 is KGHSH and CDR2 is LQKENI. The CDR3 is 13 amino acids. The DNA of the CDR3 is TGTGCCAGCTCACGGGTGCGCAATCAGCCCCAGCATTTT. Translating gives CASSRVRNQPQHF.

This clone came up a few times. This sequence joins TRBV15 and TRBJ1-1; unclear D gene. The CDR3 runs to 14 residues. Germline CDR1 and CDR2: LNHNV and YYDKDF (reference sequence). Trimming took off 7 bases at V and 4 bases at J, with 16 bases between the two ends. The CDR3 spells CATTPSRVGTEAFF. The CDR3 nucleotides are TGTGCCACCACCCCGTCGAGGGTGGGCACTGAAGCTTTCTTT.

This clone was seen many times. This chain uses TRBV15 with TRBJ1-4; TRBD1 agrees at 8 bases. Germline V CDR1 and CDR2: LNHNV, YYDKDF (reference sequence). The CDR3 has 15 amino acids. The V gene end was trimmed by 1 base and the J gene end by 7 bases; junction bases not matched to a gene: 5. The CDR3 DNA is TGTGCCACCAGCAGAGTTTTAGGACAGGGTGAAAAACTGTTTTTT. Amino acid sequence: CATSRVLGQGEKLFF.

This chain links TRBV28 with TRBJ1-4; 9 bases map to TRBD1. CDR1 and CDR2 (germline): MDHEN, SYDVKM. This CDR3 contains 14 residues. V was pared by 7 bases and J by 8 bases, with 8 bases of the junction left unmatched. CDR3 bases: TGTGCCAGCACCCGGGACAGGGTCAACGAAAAACTGTTTTTT. Translated: CASTRDRVNEKLFF. Full variable domain (remainder filled in from reference TRBV28 and TRBJ1-4): DVKVTQSSRYLVKRTGEKVFLECVQDMDHENMFWYRQDPGLGLRLIYFSYDVKMKEKGDIPEGYSVSREKKERFSLILESASTNQTSMYLCASTRDRVNEKLFFGSGTQLSVL.

This clone was seen only once. V and J are TRBV6-6 and TRBJ2-5; 7 bases map to TRBD2. Germline V gene data show CDR1 as MNHNY and CDR2 as SVGAGI (reference sequence). Trimming at V came to 0 bases and at J to 5 bases, leaving 3 bases not matched to a gene. The CDR3 runs to 14 residues. DNA of the CDR3: TGTGCCAGCAGTTACTCGCGGGAGAGGGAGACCCAGTACTTC. This encodes CASSYSRERETQYF.

This clone has a single count. This sequence joins TRBV7-3 and TRBJ2-7, with a tentative D call TRBD2 (6 bases). V lost 5 bases to trimming and J lost 5 bases, with 13 bases between them. CDR3 size: 13 residues. Germline V CDR1 and CDR2: SGHTA, FQGTGA. The CDR3 reads CASSPSAGHEQYF. The CDR3, as DNA: TGTGCCAGCAGCCCAAGCGCGGGACACGAGCAGTACTTC.

The J gene is TRBJ1-1, the V gene TRBV10-3; 7 bases fit TRBD1. V lost 2 bases and J lost 4; bases outside the gene matches: 4. In germline, CDR1 is ENHRY, CDR2 SYGVKD. CDR3 length: 14 amino acids. Written as DNA, the CDR3 is TGTGCCATCAGTGAGCAGGGGGTTGCCACTGAAGCTTTCTTT. Its protein product is CAISEQGVATEAFF.

The chain is built from TRBV4-2 and TRBJ1-2; D uncertain. Trimming cost V 0 bases and J 3 bases, with 11 bases left between them. There are 15 residues in the CDR3. Germline V gene data show CDR1 as LGHNA and CDR2 as YNFKEQ. The CDR3 nucleotides are TGTGCCAGCAGCCAAGATCAAGGGTTCGACTATGGCTACACCTTC. It yields the protein CASSQDQGFDYGYTF.

To note about this clone: The same CDR3 is also encoded by other DNA sequences in this sample. CDR3 amino acids: CASSFGVEETQYF. The CDR3, as DNA: TGTGCCAGCAGCTTTGGCGTCGAAGAGACCCAGTACTTC. This rearrangement joins TRBV11-2 to TRBJ2-5; D remains unclear. The ends were cut back, 3 bases at V and 3 bases at J, with 8 bases in the middle. CDR1 and CDR2 from the germline V gene are SGHAT and FQNNGV. CDR3 length equals 13 residues.

V usage is TRBV11-2 and J usage is TRBJ2-7, with a tentative D call TRBD2 (5 bases). V lost 5 bases, J lost 3 bases, and 26 bases lay in between. CDR1 and CDR2 from the germline V gene are SGHAT and FQNNGV. This CDR3 spans 18 amino acids. The chain's CDR3 is CASSARAQEGLFIYEQYF. CDR3 nucleotide sequence: TGTGCCAGCAGCGCTAGAGCCCAGGAAGGACTTTTTATCTACGAGCAGTACTTC.